Following are 7 T cell receptor beta chains from one sample sequenced in a study of control samples from healthy donors and cancer patients. Sequencing used immunoSEQ multiplex PCR; TCRdb keeps in-frame clones, though not all of them. The data show 110,000 or so clones, 70% to 90% seen once. Material: blood. The receptor source for this set is a man aged 50 to 60 in good health.

This rearrangement joins TRBV19 to TRBJ1-2; no definite D call. The ends were cut back, 4 bases at V and 6 bases at J, with 12 bases in the middle. This CDR3 has 13 amino acids. Germline assignment: CDR1 LNHDA and CDR2 SQIVND (reference sequence). The CDR3 reads CASSKWGEDGYTF. In nucleotides, the CDR3 is TGTGCCAGTAGTAAGTGGGGTGAAGATGGCTACACCTTC. The full variable domain, in which reference TRBV19 and TRBJ1-2 provide the parts outside the CDR3, is DGGITQSPKYLFRKEGQNVTLSCEQNLNHDAMYWYRQDPGQGLRLIYYSQIVNDFQKGDIAEGYSVSREKKESFPLTVTSAQKNPTAFYLCASSKWGEDGYTFGSGTRLTVV.

V usage is TRBV21-1 and J usage is TRBJ1-4. TRBV21-1 counts as a pseudogene. The CDR3 extends over 11 amino acids. The CDR3 loop reads CASSKGGILFF. Written as DNA, the CDR3 is TGTGCCAGCAGCAAGGGAGGGATCCTGTTTTTT.

The chain carries TRBV9 and TRBJ1-1; 11 nucleotides align to TRBD1. V was pared by 2 bases and J by 10 bases, with 10 bases of the junction left unmatched. Germline CDR1 and CDR2: SGDLS and YYNGEE. The CDR3 is 15 residues long. DNA for the CDR3: TGTGCCAGCAGCGTGGGACAGGGGGTTGGTGTTGGAGCTTTCTTT. Encoded protein: CASSVGQGVGVGAFF.

The CDR3 loop is CASRLVGDRNYGYTF. CDR3 bases: TGTGCCAGCCGCCTAGTGGGGGACAGAAACTATGGCTACACCTTC. V usage is TRBV7-9 and J usage is TRBJ1-2; 7 bases match TRBD1. After removal of 8 bases from V and 2 bases from J, the junction contained 11 bases not matched to a gene. The CDR3 spans 15 residues. From germline, CDR1 is SEHNR and CDR2 FQNEAQ (reference sequence).

This rearrangement joins TRBV6-5 to TRBJ2-3, with 7 bases fitting TRBD2. CDR3 size: 13 residues. Unmatched junction bases numbered 2, after V lost 2 bases and J lost 6 bases. Germline assignment: CDR1 MNHEY and CDR2 SVGAGI. The CDR3 protein is CASSYGTKDTQYF. The CDR3, as DNA: TGTGCCAGCAGTTACGGGACTAAGGATACGCAGTATTTT.

The chain links TRBV28 to TRBJ1-2, with TRBD1 matching 9 bases. Per germline, CDR1 MDHEN and CDR2 SYDVKM. V lost 6 bases, J lost 6 bases, and 17 bases stayed unmatched. The CDR3 has 17 residues. In DNA form, the CDR3 reads TGTGCCAGCAGATACCACTCCCCCTACAGGGGGCTCGATGGCTACACCTTC. It specifies CASRYHSPYRGLDGYTF.

This chain connects TRBV5-4 to TRBJ1-1; D possibly corresponds to TRBD1 (5 bases). CDR1 is SGHNT, CDR2 YYREEE, per germline (reference sequence). Trimming took off 4 bases at V and 2 bases at J, with 15 bases between the two ends. CDR3 length equals 15 residues. The CDR3 DNA reads TGTGCCAGCAGCCCGGGGCCGGGAGACAACACTGAAGCTTTCTTT. This sequence encodes CASSPGPGDNTEAFF.